This paragraph reports one TCR beta chain. Its specificity is not known. Each CDR3 protein is one row after TCRdb ran MiXCR on the 5' RACE reads. The repertoire holds 450,000 or so distinct CDR3 sequences, with approximately 24% as singletons. This sample stems from a study of identical twins. This CDR3 contains 14 residues. The V and J ends lost 4 bases and 4 bases, in that order; junction bases with no gene match: 4. Germline V CDR1 and CDR2: SNHLY, FYNNEI. General study findings and limits: Out-of-frame TCR alpha sharing observed in monozygotic twins exceeded model estimates. An excess of low generation probability was shown by twin-shared out-of-frame alpha sequences. Cross-sectional statistical analysis, not tracking of the same donors, underpinned the conclusions.

This sample also appeared in a second study, on T cells expressing NK-cell markers.

Material: CD4+ T cells sorted from blood. The receptor was isolated from a woman between 18 and 29 years old in good health. This chain uses TRBV2 with TRBJ1-1; 9 nucleotides line up with TRBD1. The CDR3 DNA is TGTGCCAGCAGTGTAGGGACAGGGACCACTGAAGCTTTCTTT. It specifies CASSVGTGTTEAFF.